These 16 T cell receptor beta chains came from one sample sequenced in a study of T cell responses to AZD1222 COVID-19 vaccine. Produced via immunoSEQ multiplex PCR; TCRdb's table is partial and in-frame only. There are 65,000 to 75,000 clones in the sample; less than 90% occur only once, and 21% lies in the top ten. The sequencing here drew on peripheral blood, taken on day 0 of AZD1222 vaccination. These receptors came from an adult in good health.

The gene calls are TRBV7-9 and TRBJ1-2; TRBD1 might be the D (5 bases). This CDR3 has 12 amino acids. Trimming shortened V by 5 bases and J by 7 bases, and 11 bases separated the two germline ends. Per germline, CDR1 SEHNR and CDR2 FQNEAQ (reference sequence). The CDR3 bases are TGTGCCAGCAGCCCCCAGGGATTTGGCTACACCTTC. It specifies CASSPQGFGYTF.

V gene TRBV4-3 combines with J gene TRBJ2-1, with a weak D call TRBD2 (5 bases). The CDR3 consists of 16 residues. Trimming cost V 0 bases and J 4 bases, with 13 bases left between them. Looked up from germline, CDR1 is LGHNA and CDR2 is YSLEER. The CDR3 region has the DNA TGCGCCAGCAGCCAAGACCTTACTACTAGTTACAATGAGCAGTTCTTC. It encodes CASSQDLTTSYNEQFF.

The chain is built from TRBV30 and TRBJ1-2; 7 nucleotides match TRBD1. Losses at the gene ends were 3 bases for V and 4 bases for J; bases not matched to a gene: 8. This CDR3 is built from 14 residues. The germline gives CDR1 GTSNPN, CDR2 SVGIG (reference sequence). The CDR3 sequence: CAWRPGQLIYGYTF. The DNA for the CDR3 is TGTGCCTGGAGGCCGGGACAGCTTATCTATGGCTACACCTTC.

CDR3 in DNA: TGCAGTGCTACAGGGGGTGGCTACACCTTC. Translated: CSATGGGYTF. The chain combines TRBV20-1 with TRBJ1-2, with 7 nucleotides matching TRBD1. The V gene end was trimmed by 4 bases and the J gene end by 7 bases; junction bases not matched to a gene: 0. The CDR3 runs to 10 residues. The germline CDR1 and CDR2 sequences are DFQATT and SNEGSKA (reference sequence).

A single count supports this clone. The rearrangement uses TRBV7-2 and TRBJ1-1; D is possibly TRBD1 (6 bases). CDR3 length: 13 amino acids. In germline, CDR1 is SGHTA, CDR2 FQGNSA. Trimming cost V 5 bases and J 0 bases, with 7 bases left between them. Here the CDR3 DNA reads TGTGCCAGCAGCCGGGACATGAACACTGAAGCTTTCTTT. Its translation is CASSRDMNTEAFF.

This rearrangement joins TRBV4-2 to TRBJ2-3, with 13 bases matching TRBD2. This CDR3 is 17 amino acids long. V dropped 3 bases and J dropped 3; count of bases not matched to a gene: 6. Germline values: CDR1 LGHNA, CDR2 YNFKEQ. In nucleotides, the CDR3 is TGTGCCAGCAGCCAGACCGGGACTAGCGGGAAAACAGATACGCAGTATTTT. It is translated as CASSQTGTSGKTDTQYF.

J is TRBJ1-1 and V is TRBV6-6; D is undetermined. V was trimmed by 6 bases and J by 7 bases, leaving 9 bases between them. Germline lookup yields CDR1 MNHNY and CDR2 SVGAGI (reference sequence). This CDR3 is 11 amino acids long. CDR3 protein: CASSGSYEAFF. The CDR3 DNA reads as TGTGCCAGCAGCGGGTCGTATGAAGCTTTCTTT.

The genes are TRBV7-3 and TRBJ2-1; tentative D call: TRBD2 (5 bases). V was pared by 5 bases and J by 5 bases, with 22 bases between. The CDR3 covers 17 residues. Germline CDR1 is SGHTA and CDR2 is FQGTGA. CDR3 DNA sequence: TGTGCCAGCAGCCCGAAAGGGCGGGCTAGCAGAGACAATGAGCAGTTCTTC. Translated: CASSPKGRASRDNEQFF.

The DNA for the CDR3 is TGTGCCAGCAGCTTAGGGGCCTCGGACTATTACAGGGAAGATGAGCAGTTCTTC. Residues: CASSLGASDYYREDEQFF. The chain links TRBV11-2 to TRBJ2-1; D is possibly TRBD1 or TRBD2 (6 bases each). CDR3 length equals 18 residues. V lost 1 base, J lost 8 bases, and 24 bases lay in between. Germline loops: CDR1 SGHAT, CDR2 FQNNGV.

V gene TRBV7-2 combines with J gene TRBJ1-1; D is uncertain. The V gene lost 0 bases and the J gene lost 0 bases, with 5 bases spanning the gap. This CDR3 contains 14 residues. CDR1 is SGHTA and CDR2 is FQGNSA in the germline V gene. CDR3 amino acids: CASSLADLNTEAFF. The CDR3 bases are TGTGCCAGCAGCTTAGCCGACTTGAACACTGAAGCTTTCTTT.

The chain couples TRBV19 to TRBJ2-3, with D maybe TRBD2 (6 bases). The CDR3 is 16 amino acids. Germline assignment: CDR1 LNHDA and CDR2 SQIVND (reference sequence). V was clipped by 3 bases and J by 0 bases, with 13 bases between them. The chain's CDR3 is CASSIGGAYSTDTQYF. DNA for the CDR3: TGTGCCAGTAGTATCGGGGGAGCCTACAGCACAGATACGCAGTATTTT.

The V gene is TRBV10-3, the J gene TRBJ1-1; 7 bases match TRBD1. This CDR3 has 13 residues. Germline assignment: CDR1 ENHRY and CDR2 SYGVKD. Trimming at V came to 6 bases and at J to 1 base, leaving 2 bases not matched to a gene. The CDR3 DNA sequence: TGTGCCATCAGGAGACAGGGGAACACTGAAGCTTTCTTT. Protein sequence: CAIRRQGNTEAFF.

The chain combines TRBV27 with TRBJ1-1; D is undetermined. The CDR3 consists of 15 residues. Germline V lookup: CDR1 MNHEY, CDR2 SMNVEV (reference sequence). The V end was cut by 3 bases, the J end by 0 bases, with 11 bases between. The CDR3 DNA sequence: TGTGCCAGCAGTTTTAAAGGGCGCGTGAACACTGAAGCTTTCTTT. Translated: CASSFKGRVNTEAFF.

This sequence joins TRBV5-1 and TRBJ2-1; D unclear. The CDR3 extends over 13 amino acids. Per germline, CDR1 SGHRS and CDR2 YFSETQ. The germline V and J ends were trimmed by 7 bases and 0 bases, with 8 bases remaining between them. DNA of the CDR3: TGCGCCAGCGCGCTAAGCTCCTACAATGAGCAGTTCTTC. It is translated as CASALSSYNEQFF.

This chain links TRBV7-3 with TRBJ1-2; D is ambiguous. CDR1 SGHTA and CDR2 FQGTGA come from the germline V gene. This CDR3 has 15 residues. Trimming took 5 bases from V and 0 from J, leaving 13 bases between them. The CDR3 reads CASSPQQKTNYGYTF. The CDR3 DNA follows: TGTGCCAGCAGCCCACAGCAGAAAACTAACTATGGCTACACCTTC.

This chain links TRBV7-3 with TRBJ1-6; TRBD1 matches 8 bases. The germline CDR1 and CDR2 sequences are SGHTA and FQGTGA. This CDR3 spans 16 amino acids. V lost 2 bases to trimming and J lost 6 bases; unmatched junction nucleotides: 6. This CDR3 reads CASSLSGQAGNSPLHF. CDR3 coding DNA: TGTGCCAGCAGCTTATCGGGACAGGCGGGTAATTCACCCCTCCACTTT.